The clone carrying this T cell receptor beta chain was counted between two and nine times. The antigen remains undetermined. These data are taken from a study of CD8 T cells in ankylosing spondylitis. Notes on the study in general: Existing reports had already noted some motif variants in reactive arthritis synovial fluid and blood. A motif in TCR beta, a set of roughly 8 highly homologous variants, appeared characteristic of ankylosing spondylitis blood.

Library preparation for TCR beta used quantitative 5'-RACE with molecular barcodes. Via MiXCR, TCRdb re-called the 5' RACE reads, giving one row per CDR3 protein. Of roughly 700,000 distinct CDR3 sequences in the sample, over 15% are singletons; the top ten hold about 19%. The sequence came from a male donor with ankylosing spondylitis. The sample comprised blood, either unsorted or a sorted T cell fraction (not recorded which).

CDR3 nucleotide sequence: TGTGCCAGCAGCTTAGATAAAGCTGGGACTGAAGCTTTCTTT. It is translated as CASSLDKAGTEAFF. This chain uses TRBV11-2 with TRBJ1-1, with D uncertain. Trimming pared 0 bases from V and 5 bases from J, leaving 10 bases between. The CDR3 length is 14 residues. The germline gives CDR1 SGHAT, CDR2 FQNNGV.